This TCR beta chain emerged from a study of cytomegalovirus exposure and HLA in healthy donors. The data were produced by immunoSEQ multiplex PCR, yet TCRdb's version contains in-frame clones alone and is incomplete. The repertoire has about 110,000 clones, about 87% of them found once; the top ten carry about 1.8%. This CDR3 contains 15 residues. The ends were cut back, 3 bases at V and 0 bases at J, with 11 bases in the middle. From germline, CDR1 is SGDLS and CDR2 YYNGEE. The sample comprised PBMCs. The chain carries TRBV9 and TRBJ2-3; no clear D gene. This sequence originates from a woman between 18 and 29 years old in good health and CMV-seropositive. CDR3 sequence (DNA): TGTGCCAGCAGCGCTGGAGCACTTAGCACAGATACGCAGTATTTT. This sequence encodes CASSAGALSTDTQYF.